The rows below give T cell receptor beta chains drawn from one sample of a study of beta chain features in type 1 diabetes. Only in-frame clones appear in the TCRdb table, and some are missing; sequencing was by immunoSEQ multiplex PCR. The sample contains about 270,000 clones, around 15% of which appear only once. What was sequenced was naive CD4+ T cells from blood. The receptors stem from a man aged 30 to 39 with type 1 diabetes. Both conserved end residues are part of each CDR3. The D gene is left open where the match is weak. The size of a clone is reported for some rows only, either as once, few or many, or as a class for expanded clones.

CDR3nt,CDR3aa,j_gene,v_gene,abundance,d_gene
TGTGCCAGCAGCTTAAACTCTCCCAAATCCTACGAGCAGTACTTC,CASSLNSPKSYEQYF,TRBJ2-7,TRBV11-1,few,-
TGTGCCTGGAGTGTACGTACAGGAGGCTACACCTTC,CAWSVRTGGYTF,TRBJ1-2,TRBV30,-,-
TGTGCCAGCAGTTTGGGGGGTTGGACTGAAGCTTTCTTT,CASSLGGWTEAFF,TRBJ1-1,TRBV6-5,-,-
TGTGCCAGCAGCTTAGACAGAGACTATGGCTACACCTTC,CASSLDRDYGYTF,TRBJ1-2,TRBV7-8,few,-
TGTGCCAGCAGCCTCGAGGGCTATGGCAATCAGCCCCAGCATTTT,CASSLEGYGNQPQHF,TRBJ1-5,TRBV4-2,-,-
TGCAGCGTTGTGTCCGCGACAGGCTATAGCGGCTACACCTTC,CSVVSATGYSGYTF,TRBJ1-2,TRBV29-1,-,-
TGCAGCGTGACTCAGACCGCCACAGATACGCAGTATTTT,CSVTQTATDTQYF,TRBJ2-3,TRBV29-1,few,-
TGTGCCAGCAGCTCACAGGGTTACGAGCAGTACTTC,CASSSQGYEQYF,TRBJ2-7,TRBV7-8,-,-
TGTGCCAGCAGCGTCGAGGGTACGACCTCTGGGGCCAACGTCCTGACTTTC,CASSVEGTTSGANVLTF,TRBJ2-6,TRBV5-5,-,-
TGCGCCAGCAGCTTGGGGGCAGGGGCTAGCGGGATGGAATGCTTC,CASSLGAGASGMECF,TRBJ2-4,TRBV5-1,few,TRBD2
TGTGCCAGCAGCTTACGCGGGGGGACTCCGCATTTT,CASSLRGGTPHF,TRBJ1-5,TRBV5-4,-,-
TGTGCCAGCACCCAGGGACTAGCGGGCTACAATGAGCAGTTCTTC,CASTQGLAGYNEQFF,TRBJ2-1,TRBV6-5,few,TRBD2
TGTGCCAGCAGAGTGGAGGGCTCCCACAATGAGCAGTTCTTC,CASRVEGSHNEQFF,TRBJ2-1,TRBV2,-,-
TGCAGCGTTGAAGTGACAGGGTCAGGGTCCAATGGCTACACCTTC,CSVEVTGSGSNGYTF,TRBJ1-2,TRBV29-1,few,TRBD1
TGTGCCAGCTCTACACAGGATTACTATGGCTACACCTTC,CASSTQDYYGYTF,TRBJ1-2,TRBV18,-,-
TGTGCCACCAGCAGAGACAAGAACACCGGGGAGCTGTTTTTT,CATSRDKNTGELFF,TRBJ2-2,TRBV15,few,-
TGTGCCAGCAGCGTAGAAGGACTAGTGTCAGATACGCAGTATTTT,CASSVEGLVSDTQYF,TRBJ2-3,TRBV9,-,TRBD2
TGCAGCGTTGAAAGGGGTCAAGAGACCCAGTACTTC,CSVERGQETQYF,TRBJ2-5,TRBV29-1,few,-
TGTGCCAGTAGGCAAGGGGACAGGAAAGCAGAGACCCAGTACTTC,CASRQGDRKAETQYF,TRBJ2-5,TRBV19,-,TRBD1
TGCGCCAGCAGCCCGCCGGGGAACTATGGCTACACCTTC,CASSPPGNYGYTF,TRBJ1-2,TRBV5-1,few,-
TGTGCCAGCAGCCACAGGGGTGACAATGAGCAGTTCTTC,CASSHRGDNEQFF,TRBJ2-1,TRBV9,few,TRBD1
TGTGCCTGGAGTGTACTAGGGCTCAATCAGCCCCAGCATTTT,CAWSVLGLNQPQHF,TRBJ1-5,TRBV30,-,-